This T cell receptor beta chain was sequenced during a study of shared clonotypes between healthy human individuals. Terminally differentiated effector memory CD45RA+ cells were excluded from the naive CD8 cells, which were CD45RO-negative and positively selected for CCR7. Libraries were prepared by immunoSEQ multiplex PCR; TCRdb keeps only in-frame clonotypes and omits some of them. Here the sample spans fewer than 850,000 clones, approximately 97% being singletons. The V gene lost 4 bases and the J gene lost 1 base, with 11 bases spanning the gap. CDR3 size: 16 residues. Germline CDR1 is MNHEY and CDR2 is SMNVEV (reference sequence).

The chain uses TRBV27 and TRBJ2-6; D unresolved. The receptor was derived from a man in his thirties or forties in good health. The sample taken for sequencing was naive CD8+ T cells sorted from blood. CDR3 loop: CASSSNYGSGANVLTF. The CDR3, as DNA: TGTGCCAGCAGTTCCAACTACGGATCTGGGGCCAACGTCCTGACTTTC.